The 15 T cell receptor beta chains below come from one sample, sequenced in a study of CD8 T cells in Susac syndrome. When the RNA was reverse transcribed, random hexamers were used with an input of roughly 0.45 to 1 ug. Using its own MiXCR run on the immunoSEQ multiplex PCR reads, TCRdb lists one record per CDR3 protein. The sample shows roughly 250,000 distinct CDR3 sequences, approximately 95% of them seen only once. Material for sequencing was CD4+ T cells from PBMCs. These receptor sequences come from a human donor with Susac syndrome.

The V and J genes are TRBV7-3 and TRBJ1-3; tentatively, D is TRBD1 (5 bases). CDR1 SGHTA and CDR2 FQGTGA come from the germline V gene. Trimming pared 5 bases from V and 1 base from J, leaving 12 bases between. This CDR3 has 15 amino acids. In nucleotides, the CDR3 is TGTGCCAGCAGCCGCTACCCAGGGTCTGGAAACACCATATATTTT. Encoded protein: CASSRYPGSGNTIYF.

This chain uses TRBV3-1 with TRBJ2-3, with D perhaps TRBD2 (5 bases). Germline V lookup: CDR1 LGHDT, CDR2 YNNKEL (reference sequence). The CDR3 loop spans 16 amino acids. The germline V and J ends were trimmed by 1 base and 4 bases, with 15 bases remaining between them. The CDR3 protein is CASSQVSSLRADTQYF. The DNA of the CDR3 is TGTGCCAGCAGCCAAGTGTCTAGCCTTAGGGCAGATACGCAGTATTTT.

The CDR3 sequence is CASSRSRTSGIGELFF. The CDR3 DNA reads as TGTGCCAGCAGCCGGAGTAGGACTAGCGGGATCGGGGAGCTGTTTTTT. V is TRBV11-2 and J is TRBJ2-2; 12 bases are shared with TRBD2. With 5 bases clipped from V and 7 bases from J, the junction kept 8 bases outside the gene matches. The germline V gene encodes CDR1 SGHAT and CDR2 FQNNGV. The CDR3 extends over 16 amino acids.

V gene TRBV20-1 combines with J gene TRBJ2-1; D possibly corresponds to TRBD1 (5 bases). CDR3 length: 14 residues. The germline CDR1 and CDR2 sequences are DFQATT and SNEGSKA (reference sequence). The ends were cut back, 6 bases at V and 5 bases at J, with 17 bases in the middle. The CDR3 is CSAHPGLGDNEQFF. CDR3 sequence (DNA): TGCAGTGCCCACCCAGGGTTAGGAGACAATGAGCAGTTCTTC.

J is TRBJ2-3 and V is TRBV6-1, with unresolved D. The CDR3 runs 11 residues. V was cut by 6 bases and J by 2 bases, with 3 bases left in between. Germline CDR1 is MNHNS and CDR2 is SASEGT. Written as DNA, the CDR3 is TGTGCCAGCAGGCTCACAGATACGCAGTATTTT. Amino acids: CASRLTDTQYF.

The chain is built from TRBV28 and TRBJ2-7; D is uncertain. The germline CDR1 and CDR2 sequences are MDHEN and SYDVKM. The CDR3 loop spans 15 amino acids. With 2 bases removed from V and 3 bases from J, the gap between germline ends came to 14 bases. CDR3: CASSLGSALHYEQYF. CDR3 DNA: TGTGCCAGCAGTTTAGGGTCTGCGCTGCACTACGAGCAGTACTTC.

The chain combines TRBV9 with TRBJ1-2; D is ambiguous. CDR1 and CDR2 from the germline V gene are SGDLS and YYNGEE. CDR3 length: 15 amino acids. Trimming cost V 2 bases and J 3 bases, with 14 bases left between them. The CDR3 protein is CASSVSPVGHYGYTF. CDR3 coding DNA: TGTGCCAGCAGCGTCTCCCCCGTAGGTCACTATGGCTACACCTTC.

The V call is TRBV7-9, the J call TRBJ1-1; D is undetermined. Germline CDR1 and CDR2: SEHNR and FQNEAQ (reference sequence). The CDR3 covers 13 residues. V shed 5 bases and J shed 3 bases, with 10 bases lying between them. The CDR3 sequence: CASSLRPDTEAFF. The CDR3 coding sequence is TGTGCCAGCAGCCTCCGACCAGACACTGAAGCTTTCTTT.

This clonotype occurred once. This chain links TRBV28 with TRBJ1-4; no clear D gene. Trimming stripped 8 bases from V and 7 bases from J, with 2 bases between. The CDR3 has 9 amino acids. Per the germline V gene, CDR1 is MDHEN and CDR2 is SYDVKM. The CDR3 nucleotides are TGTGCCAGCGGTGAAAAACTGTTTTTT. Its protein is CASGEKLFF.

The J gene is TRBJ2-7, the V gene TRBV12-3 or TRBV12-4, with D maybe TRBD1 (5 bases). With 2 bases removed from V and 2 bases from J, the gap between germline ends came to 10 bases. The CDR3 spans 14 residues. The CDR3 sequence: CASSLPTGPYEQYF. The CDR3 DNA reads as TGTGCCAGCAGTTTACCTACAGGTCCCTACGAGCAGTACTTC.

DNA of the CDR3: TGTGCCTGGAGTGTACCCGTGAACACTGAAGCTTTCTTT. Protein product: CAWSVPVNTEAFF. The chain employs TRBV30 and TRBJ1-1; the D is unclear. Trimming removed 0 bases from V and 0 bases from J, with 5 bases in between. Looked up from germline, CDR1 is GTSNPN and CDR2 is SVGIG (reference sequence). The CDR3 has 13 amino acids.

The rearrangement links TRBV20-1 to TRBJ2-7; 13 bases fit TRBD2. Trimming cost V 1 base and J 4 bases; bases outside gene matches: 10. There are 17 residues in the CDR3. Germline CDR1 is DFQATT and CDR2 is SNEGSKA (reference sequence). The CDR3 loop is CSARGTSGGVGIYEQYF. CDR3 sequence (DNA): TGCAGTGCTAGAGGGACTAGCGGGGGAGTCGGCATTTACGAGCAGTACTTC.

This clonotype was seen only once. V and J are TRBV29-1 and TRBJ2-1; TRBD2 aligns across 11 bases. J was trimmed by 6 bases and V by 5 bases; bases with no gene match: 6. The CDR3 runs 14 residues. CDR1 and CDR2 from the germline V gene are SQVTM and ANQGSEA. The DNA of the CDR3 is TGCAGCGTTCTAGCGGGAGGATCCGGCAATGAGCAGTTCTTC. Protein sequence: CSVLAGGSGNEQFF.

The CDR3 region is CSASLRAGHTDTQYF. CDR3 nucleotide sequence: TGCAGTGCTAGCCTGAGAGCGGGACACACAGATACGCAGTATTTT. J is TRBJ2-3 and V is TRBV20-1; a possible D gene is TRBD2 (7 bases). CDR3 size: 15 residues. The V end was cut by 3 bases, the J end by 2 bases, with 15 bases between. Germline-derived CDR1 and CDR2 are DFQATT and SNEGSKA (reference sequence).

V and J are TRBV20-1 and TRBJ1-5; 8 bases fit TRBD1. Unmatched junction bases numbered 12, after V lost 4 bases and J lost 7 bases. CDR3 length: 15 residues. Germline V gene lookup returns CDR1 DFQATT and CDR2 SNEGSKA (reference sequence). The CDR3 DNA reads TGCAGTGCTACTCCTCAGACAGGGGCAAGACAGCCCCAGCATTTT. Translation gives CSATPQTGARQPQHF.